This T cell receptor beta chain was captured in a study of T cells in Graves' hyperthyroidism and ophthalmopathy. Amplified regions were TCR beta CDR3 sequences from RNA transcripts. The HTBI primer set drove a first-round RT-PCR of the TCR CDR3. Via MiXCR, TCRdb re-called the multiplex PCR reads, giving one row per CDR3 protein. The sample lists about 380,000 distinct CDR3 sequences; around 20% were seen once. Broader study findings: Model output signaled ophthalmopathy a median approximately 6 months ahead of onset.

The CDR3 covers 14 residues. Germline V gene sequence: CDR1 SNHLY, CDR2 FYNNEI. The ends lost 7 bases at V and 4 bases at J; junction bases unmatched: 9. This clonotype was recorded at least ten times. As yet, its antigen is unknown. The sample taken for sequencing was blood. The chain uses TRBV2 and TRBJ1-2; 7 nucleotides align to TRBD1. This receptor was identified in a man between 18 and 35 years old with Graves' ophthalmopathy. DNA of the CDR3: TGTGCCAGCAAAGGGGACAGATTAGGCTATGGCTACACCTTC. This encodes CASKGDRLGYGYTF.